The entry below describes one T cell receptor (beta chain). Its antigen remains unknown. Time point reported: pre-sensitization, week 0. Stated treatment: therapeutic diphenylcyclopropenone sensitization with weekly scalp DPC. Each patch-test visit's blood sample preceded patch application. This sample was included in a study of human T cells and chemical hapten exposure. Study observations and caveats: The formation of large CDR3 similarity clusters by expanded TCRs significantly exceeded that of controls.

J lost 1 base, V lost 6 bases, and 5 bases had no gene match. The CDR3 is 14 amino acids. The authors' processing: Between about 20,000 and 690,600 TCRs appeared in each sample, and the median stood at approximately 100,000. In TCRdb, the RACE reads were re-called with MiXCR into one record per CDR3 protein. These V and J calls rely on TCRdb rather than the paper's analysis. The table records 280,000 or so distinct CDR3 sequences, over 7.5% of them present only once. The sequence derives from a man aged 18-30 years with alopecia areata. Some clones in this sample may be carry-over from other donors' samples. This material consisted of whole blood, taken in connection with sensitization to the hapten diphenylcyclopropenone (DPC). The chain links TRBV12-3 or TRBV12-4 to TRBJ2-5, with 7 bases that match TRBD1. CDR3 coding DNA: TGTGCCAGCAGACCCCGGGACAGCCAAGAGACCCAGTACTTC. As protein: CASRPRDSQETQYF.